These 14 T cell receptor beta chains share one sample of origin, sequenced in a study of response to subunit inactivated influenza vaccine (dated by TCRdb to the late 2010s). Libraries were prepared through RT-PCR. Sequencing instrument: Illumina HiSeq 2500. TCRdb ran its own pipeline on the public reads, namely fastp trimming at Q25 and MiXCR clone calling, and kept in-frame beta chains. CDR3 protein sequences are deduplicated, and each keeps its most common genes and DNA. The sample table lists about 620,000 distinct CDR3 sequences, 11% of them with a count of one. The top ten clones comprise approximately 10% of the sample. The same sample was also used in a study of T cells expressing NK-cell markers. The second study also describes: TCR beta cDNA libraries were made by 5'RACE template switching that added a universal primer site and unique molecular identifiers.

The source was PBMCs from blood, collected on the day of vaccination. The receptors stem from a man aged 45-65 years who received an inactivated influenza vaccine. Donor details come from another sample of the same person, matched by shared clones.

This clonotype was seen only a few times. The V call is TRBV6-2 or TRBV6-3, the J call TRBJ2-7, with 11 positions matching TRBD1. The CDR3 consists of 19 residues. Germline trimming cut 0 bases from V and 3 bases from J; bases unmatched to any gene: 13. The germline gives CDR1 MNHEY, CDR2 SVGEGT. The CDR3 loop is CASSYSMVAGTGGFYEQYF. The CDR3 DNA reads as TGTGCCAGCAGTTACTCGATGGTGGCCGGGACAGGGGGATTCTACGAGCAGTACTTC.

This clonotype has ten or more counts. CDR3 bases: TGCAGCGTTGAAGATCGGAGGGGACCTGGGACCCAGTACTTC. Its translation is CSVEDRRGPGTQYF. J is TRBJ2-5 and V is TRBV29-1; possible D gene TRBD2, 6 bases. The CDR3 has 14 residues. The germline gives CDR1 SQVTM, CDR2 ANQGSEA. Trimming pared 0 bases from V and 7 bases from J, leaving 15 bases between.

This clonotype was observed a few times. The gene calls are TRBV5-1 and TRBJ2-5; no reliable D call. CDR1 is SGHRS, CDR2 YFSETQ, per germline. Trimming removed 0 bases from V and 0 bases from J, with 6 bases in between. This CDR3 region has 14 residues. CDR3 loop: CASSLVRNQETQYF. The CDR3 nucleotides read TGCGCCAGCAGCTTGGTACGGAACCAAGAGACCCAGTACTTC.

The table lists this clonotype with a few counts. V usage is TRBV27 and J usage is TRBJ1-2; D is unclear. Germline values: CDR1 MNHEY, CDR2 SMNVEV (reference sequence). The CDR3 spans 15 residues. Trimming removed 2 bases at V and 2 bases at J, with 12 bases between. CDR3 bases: TGTGCCAGCAGTTTAATTCAGTCCCCAAACTATGGCTACACCTTC. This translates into CASSLIQSPNYGYTF.

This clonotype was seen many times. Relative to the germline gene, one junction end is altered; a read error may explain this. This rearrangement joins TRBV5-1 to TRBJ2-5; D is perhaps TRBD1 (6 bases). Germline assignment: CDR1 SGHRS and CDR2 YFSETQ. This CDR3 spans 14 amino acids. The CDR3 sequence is CASSTTGYQETQYF. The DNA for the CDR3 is TGTGCCAGCAGTACTACAGGGTACCAAGAGACCCAGTACTTC.

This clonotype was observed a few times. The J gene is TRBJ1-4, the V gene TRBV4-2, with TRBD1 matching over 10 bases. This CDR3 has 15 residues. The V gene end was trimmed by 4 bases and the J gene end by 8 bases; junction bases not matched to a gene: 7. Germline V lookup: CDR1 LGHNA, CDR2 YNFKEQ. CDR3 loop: CASSPPGTGAEKLFF. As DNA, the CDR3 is TGTGCCAGCAGCCCGCCCGGGACAGGGGCAGAAAAACTGTTTTTT.

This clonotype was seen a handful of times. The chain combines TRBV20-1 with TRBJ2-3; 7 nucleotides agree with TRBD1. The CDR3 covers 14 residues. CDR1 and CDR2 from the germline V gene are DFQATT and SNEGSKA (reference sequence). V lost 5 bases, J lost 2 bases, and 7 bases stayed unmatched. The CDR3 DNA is TGCAGTGCTGCACCCGGGACAGACACAGATACGCAGTATTTT. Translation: CSAAPGTDTDTQYF.

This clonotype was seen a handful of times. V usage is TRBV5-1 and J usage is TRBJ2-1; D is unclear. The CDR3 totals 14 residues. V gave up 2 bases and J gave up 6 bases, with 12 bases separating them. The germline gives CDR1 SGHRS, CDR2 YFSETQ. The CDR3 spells CASSFPDPFNEQFF. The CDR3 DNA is TGCGCCAGCAGCTTCCCCGACCCTTTCAATGAGCAGTTCTTC.

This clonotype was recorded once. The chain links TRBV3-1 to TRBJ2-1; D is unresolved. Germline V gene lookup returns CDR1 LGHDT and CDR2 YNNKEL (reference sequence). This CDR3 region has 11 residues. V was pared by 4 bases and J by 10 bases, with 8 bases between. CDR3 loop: CASSREREQFF. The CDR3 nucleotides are TGTGCCAGCAGCCGAGAAAGGGAGCAGTTCTTC.

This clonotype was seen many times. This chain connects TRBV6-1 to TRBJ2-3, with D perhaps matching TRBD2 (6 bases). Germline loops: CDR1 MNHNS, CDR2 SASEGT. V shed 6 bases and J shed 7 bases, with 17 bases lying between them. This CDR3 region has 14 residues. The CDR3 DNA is TGTGCCAGCAGGGACCGCCGGAGGGAAAATACGCAGTATTTT. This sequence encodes CASRDRRRENTQYF.

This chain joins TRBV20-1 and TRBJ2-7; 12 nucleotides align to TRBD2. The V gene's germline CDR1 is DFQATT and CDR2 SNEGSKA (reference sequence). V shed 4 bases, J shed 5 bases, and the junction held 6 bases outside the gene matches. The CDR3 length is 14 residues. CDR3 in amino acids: CSANPWTSGNEQYF. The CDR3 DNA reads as TGCAGTGCTAATCCATGGACTAGCGGGAACGAGCAGTACTTC.

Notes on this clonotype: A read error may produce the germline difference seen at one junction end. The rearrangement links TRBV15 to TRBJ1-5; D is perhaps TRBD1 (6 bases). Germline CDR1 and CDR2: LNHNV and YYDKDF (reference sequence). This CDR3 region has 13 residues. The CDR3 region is CATSRSPGTPWDF. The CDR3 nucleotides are TGTGCCACCAGCAGATCTCCCGGGACACCGTGGGATTTT.

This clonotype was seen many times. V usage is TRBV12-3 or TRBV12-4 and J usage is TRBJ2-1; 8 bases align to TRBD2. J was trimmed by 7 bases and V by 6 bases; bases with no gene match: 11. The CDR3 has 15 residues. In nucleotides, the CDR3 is TGTGCCAGCAGAGCCGTGGGGACTAGTCATAATGAGCAGTTCTTC. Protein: CASRAVGTSHNEQFF.

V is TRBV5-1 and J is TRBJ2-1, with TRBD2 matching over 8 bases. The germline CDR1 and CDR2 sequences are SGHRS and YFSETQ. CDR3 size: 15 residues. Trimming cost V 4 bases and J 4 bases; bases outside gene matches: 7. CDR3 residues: CASSHCGGIYNEQFF. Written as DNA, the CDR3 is TGCGCCAGCAGCCATTGCGGGGGGATATACAATGAGCAGTTCTTC.